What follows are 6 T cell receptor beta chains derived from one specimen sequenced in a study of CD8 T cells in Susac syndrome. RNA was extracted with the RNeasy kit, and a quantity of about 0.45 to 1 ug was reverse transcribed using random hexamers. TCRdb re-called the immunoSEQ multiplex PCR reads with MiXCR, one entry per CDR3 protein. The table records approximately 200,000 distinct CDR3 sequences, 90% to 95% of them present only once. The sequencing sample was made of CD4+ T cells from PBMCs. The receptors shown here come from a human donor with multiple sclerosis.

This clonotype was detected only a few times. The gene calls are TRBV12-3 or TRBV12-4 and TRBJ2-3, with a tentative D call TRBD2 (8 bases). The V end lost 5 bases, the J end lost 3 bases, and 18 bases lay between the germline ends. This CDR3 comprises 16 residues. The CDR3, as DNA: TGTGCCAGCAGTCCTAGGGGGCTAGCGGGTACAGATACGCAGTATTTT. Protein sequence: CASSPRGLAGTDTQYF.

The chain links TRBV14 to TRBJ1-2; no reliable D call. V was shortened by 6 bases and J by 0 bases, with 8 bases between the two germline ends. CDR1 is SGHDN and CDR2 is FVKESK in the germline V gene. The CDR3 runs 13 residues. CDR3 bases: TGTGCCAGCAGTCTCGTAGCTAACTATGGCTACACCTTC. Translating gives CASSLVANYGYTF.

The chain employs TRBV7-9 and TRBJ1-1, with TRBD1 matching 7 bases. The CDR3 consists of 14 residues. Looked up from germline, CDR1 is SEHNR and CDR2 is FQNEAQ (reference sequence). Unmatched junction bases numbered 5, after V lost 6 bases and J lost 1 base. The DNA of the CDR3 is TGTGCCAGCAGGAGGGACAGCCCGAACACTGAAGCTTTCTTT. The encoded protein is CASRRDSPNTEAFF.

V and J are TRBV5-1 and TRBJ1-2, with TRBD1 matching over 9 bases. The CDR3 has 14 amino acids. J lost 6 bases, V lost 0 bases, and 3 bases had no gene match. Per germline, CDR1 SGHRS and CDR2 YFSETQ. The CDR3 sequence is CASSLAGDRDGYTF. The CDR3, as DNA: TGCGCCAGCAGCTTGGCTGGGGACAGGGATGGCTACACCTTC.

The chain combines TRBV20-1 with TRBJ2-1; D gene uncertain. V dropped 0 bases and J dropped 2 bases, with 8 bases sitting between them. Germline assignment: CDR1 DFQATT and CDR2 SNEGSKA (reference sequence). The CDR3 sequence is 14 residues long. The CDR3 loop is CSARDAVAYNEQFF. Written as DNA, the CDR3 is TGCAGTGCTAGAGACGCGGTGGCCTACAATGAGCAGTTCTTC.

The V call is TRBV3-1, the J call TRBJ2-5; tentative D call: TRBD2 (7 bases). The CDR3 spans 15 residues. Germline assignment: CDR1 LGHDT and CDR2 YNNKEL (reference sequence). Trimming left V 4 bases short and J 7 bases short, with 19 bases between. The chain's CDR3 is CASSRLGGPLGTQYF. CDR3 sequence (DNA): TGTGCCAGCAGCCGACTCGGGGGGCCCCTGGGGACCCAGTACTTC.